What follows are 2 T cell receptor beta chains derived from one specimen sequenced in a study of post-analysis software for immune sequencing data. No antigen is known for these receptors. Study-level results: Included in a set of several TRBV segments more frequent in patients than controls were TRBV5-6, TRBV5-1 and TRBV20-1.

Researchers reported that TCR beta cDNA libraries carried unique molecular identifiers. MiXCR, run by TCRdb on the PCR reads, gives a single entry per CDR3 protein. The sample has fewer than 900,000 distinct CDR3 sequences, about 45% seen once. The sequenced sample was blood. These receptors originate from a girl under 18 with multiple sclerosis.

V usage is TRBV29-1 and J usage is TRBJ1-2, with 8 bases aligning to TRBD1. The CDR3 extends over 13 amino acids. Germline V gene lookup returns CDR1 SQVTM and CDR2 ANQGSEA. J gave up 7 bases and V 3 bases, and 7 bases lay outside the gene matches. The CDR3 DNA reads as TGCAGCGTTGATGGACAGGGAATAGGTGGCTACACCTTC. Residues: CSVDGQGIGGYTF. Drawing the rest from reference TRBV29-1 and TRBJ1-2, the complete variable domain is SAVISQKPSRDICQRGTSLTIQCQVDSQVTMMFWYRQQPGQSLTLIATANQGSEATYESGFVIDKFPISRPNLTFSTLTVSNMSPEDSSIYLCSVDGQGIGGYTFGSGTRLTVV.

This clonotype showed up just a few times. This chain joins TRBV12-3 or TRBV12-4 and TRBJ2-6, with 7 bases aligning to TRBD1. With V trimmed by 5 bases and J by 0 bases, 4 bases remained unmatched. This CDR3 spans 16 amino acids. CDR3 loop: CASSGDRDSGANVLTF. In DNA form, the CDR3 reads TGTGCCAGCAGTGGGGACAGAGACTCTGGGGCCAACGTCCTGACTTTC.